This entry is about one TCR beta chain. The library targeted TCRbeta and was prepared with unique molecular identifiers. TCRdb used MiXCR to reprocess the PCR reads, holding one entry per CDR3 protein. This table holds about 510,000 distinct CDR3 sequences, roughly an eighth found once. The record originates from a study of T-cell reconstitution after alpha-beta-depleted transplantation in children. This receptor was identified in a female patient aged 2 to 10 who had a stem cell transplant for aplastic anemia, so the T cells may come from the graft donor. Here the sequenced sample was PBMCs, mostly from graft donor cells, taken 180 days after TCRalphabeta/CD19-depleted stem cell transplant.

The CDR3 loop is CASSPTGNYGYNEQFF. As DNA, the CDR3 is TGTGCCAGCTCACCGACAGGGAACTACGGCTACAATGAGCAGTTCTTC. V is TRBV18 and J is TRBJ2-1, with 7 bases aligning to TRBD1. V shed 3 bases, J shed 3 bases, and the junction held 8 bases outside the gene matches. Looked up from germline, CDR1 is KGHSH and CDR2 is LQKENI. CDR3 length equals 16 residues.